These 25 T cell receptor beta chains were all obtained from the same sample, sequenced in a study of blood T cells in healthy people across ages. Primed by a sample-barcoded 5' primer and a J-beta primer mix, a second PCR proceeded for about 6 to 11 cycles. TCRdb re-called the 5' RACE reads with MiXCR, one entry per CDR3 protein. The profile shows 1.5 million to 2 million distinct CDR3 sequences, 28% of them singletons. Sequencing was carried out using blood. The receptor set was obtained from a woman between 25 and 40 years old in good health.

J is TRBJ1-6 and V is TRBV5-1, with D possibly TRBD1 on 5 matching bases. This CDR3 is built from 14 residues. Germline CDR1 reads SGHRS; CDR2 reads YFSETQ. V was shortened by 0 bases and J by 6 bases, with 7 bases between the two germline ends. The CDR3 sequence: CASSLEQVNSPLHF. The CDR3 bases are TGCGCCAGCAGCTTGGAACAGGTTAATTCACCCCTCCACTTT.

This clonotype was found a few times. The V gene is TRBV7-9, the J gene TRBJ1-2; a weak D match, TRBD1 (6 bases). Germline V lookup: CDR1 SEHNR, CDR2 FQNEAQ (reference sequence). The CDR3 runs to 15 residues. V was cut by 5 bases and J by 0 bases, with 13 bases left in between. This chain's CDR3 is CASSTRQDSNYGYTF. DNA for the CDR3: TGTGCCAGCAGCACCCGACAGGACTCTAACTATGGCTACACCTTC. Full variable domain (missing parts from reference TRBV7-9 and TRBJ1-2): DTGVSQNPRHKITKRGQNVTFRCDPISEHNRLYWYRQTLGQGPEFLTYFQNEAQLEKSRLLSDRFSAERPKGSFSTLEIQRTEQGDSAMYLCASSTRQDSNYGYTFGSGTRLTVV.

The rearrangement links TRBV29-1 to TRBJ1-1, with D unclear. Trimming took 8 bases from V and 0 from J, leaving 16 bases between them. The CDR3 covers 14 residues. Per the germline V gene, CDR1 is SQVTM and CDR2 is ANQGSEA. Written as DNA, the CDR3 is TGCAGCCCCCGGTGGAAGGAGGTGAACACTGAAGCTTTCTTT. It specifies CSPRWKEVNTEAFF.

Worth noting for this clonotype: Sequence at one end of the junction differs from germline and may be a read error. The CDR3 loop is CAGSLNNGRETQYF. CDR3 sequence (DNA): TGTGCCGGCAGCTTAAATAACGGGAGGGAGACCCAGTACTTC. The rearrangement uses TRBV7-3 and TRBJ2-5, with 7 bases aligning to TRBD2. CDR3 size: 14 residues. CDR1 and CDR2 (germline): SGHTA, FQGTGA.

This chain uses TRBV30 with TRBJ2-5; 9 positions match TRBD2. Germline V CDR1 and CDR2: GTSNPN, SVGIG (reference sequence). This CDR3 contains 16 residues. The trim removed 2 bases at V and 4 bases at J, leaving 11 bases unmatched. The CDR3 reads CAWSHGGLAIGETQYF. The CDR3 nucleotides read TGTGCCTGGAGTCATGGGGGACTAGCCATTGGAGAGACCCAGTACTTC. Using reference TRBV30 and TRBJ2-5 for the parts outside the CDR3, the full variable domain is SQTIHQWPATLVQPVGSPLSLECTVEGTSNPNLYWYRQAAGRGLQLLFYSVGIGQISSEVPQNLSASRPQDRQFILSSKKLLLSDSGFYLCAWSHGGLAIGETQYFGPGTRLLVL.

This chain uses TRBV12-3 or TRBV12-4 with TRBJ1-6, with 8 bases matching TRBD1. With 6 bases clipped from V and 0 bases from J, the junction kept 7 bases outside the gene matches. The CDR3 is 17 amino acids. CDR3 DNA: TGTGCCAGCAGGTCTACCGGGACAGGCTCCTATAATTCACCCCTCCACTTT. Its protein is CASRSTGTGSYNSPLHF.

The chain couples TRBV7-2 to TRBJ2-1; 9 positions match TRBD2. V was clipped by 5 bases and J by 4 bases; unmatched bases: 12. Germline CDR1 reads SGHTA; CDR2 reads FQGNSA. This CDR3 is built from 17 residues. CDR3 amino acids: CASSPGQREAYYNEQFF. The CDR3 region has the DNA TGTGCCAGCAGCCCCGGCCAGCGGGAGGCCTATTACAATGAGCAGTTCTTC.

The V call is TRBV7-2, the J call TRBJ2-1, with D perhaps matching TRBD2 (5 bases). With 5 bases removed from V and 1 base from J, the gap between germline ends came to 15 bases. The CDR3 loop spans 16 amino acids. Germline-derived CDR1 and CDR2 are SGHTA and FQGNSA. CDR3 bases: TGTGCCAGCAGCACAAGGGCGGGCCCTTCCTACAATGAGCAGTTCTTC. Amino acids: CASSTRAGPSYNEQFF. Complete variable domain (other parts from reference TRBV7-2 and TRBJ2-1): GAGVSQSPSNKVTEKGKDVELRCDPISGHTALYWYRQSLGQGLEFLIYFQGNSAPDKSGLPSDRFSAERTGGSVSTLTIQRTQQEDSAVYLCASSTRAGPSYNEQFFGPGTRLTVL.

A remark on this clonotype: The junction does not match germline at one end; this may be a read error. The chain is built from TRBV27 and TRBJ2-5; D is perhaps TRBD1 or TRBD2 (5 bases each). The J call is in doubt because the DNA end fits TRBJ2-7 better. Germline loops: CDR1 MNHEY, CDR2 SMNVEV (reference sequence). CDR3 length: 14 residues. Here the CDR3 DNA reads TGTGCCAACAGTCCCCGGGGCAATTACTACGAGCAGTACTTC. Translation gives CANSPRGNYYEQYF.

As to this clonotype: A much larger clone sits a single nucleotide away, making a read error possible. The chain recombines TRBV20-1 with TRBJ2-7; TRBD1 is a possible D gene (6 bases). This CDR3 region has 14 residues. Germline V gives CDR1 DFQATT, CDR2 SNEGSKA (reference sequence). The CDR3 DNA sequence: TGCGGTGCTAGAGAAGGACGAGGGGGATCCGAGCAGTACTTC. Amino acid sequence: CGAREGRGGSEQYF.

As for this clonotype: A read error may produce the germline difference seen at one junction end. The chain carries TRBV15 and TRBJ1-1, with a possible D match to TRBD1 (5 bases). CDR1 LNHNV and CDR2 YYDKDF come from the germline V gene (reference sequence). The CDR3 has 14 amino acids. CDR3 bases: TGTGCCACCAGCAGAGATAACAGGAACTCTGAAGCTTTCTTT. Protein product: CATSRDNRNSEAFF.

This chain links TRBV6-5 with TRBJ2-2; D unclear. The CDR3 is 15 residues long. Germline CDR1 and CDR2: MNHEY and SVGAGI. V lost 0 bases, J lost 2 bases, and 7 bases lay in between. The CDR3 protein is CASSYSRINTGELFF. For the CDR3, the DNA is TGTGCCAGCAGTTACTCACGTATTAACACCGGGGAGCTGTTTTTT.

J is TRBJ2-3 and V is TRBV3-1, with a weak D call TRBD1 (6 bases). The CDR3 contains 15 residues. Trimming shortened V by 1 base and J by 4 bases, and 12 bases separated the two germline ends. Germline lookup yields CDR1 LGHDT and CDR2 YNNKEL (reference sequence). CDR3 sequence: CASSQVGQGSDTQYF. For the CDR3, the DNA is TGTGCCAGCAGCCAAGTGGGGCAGGGGTCAGATACGCAGTATTTT.

This clonotype was observed once. At one end the junction does not follow the germline gene, possibly because of a read error. The V and J genes are TRBV12-3 or TRBV12-4 and TRBJ2-7, with a possible D match to TRBD1 (5 bases). The CDR3 runs 14 residues. CDR3 loop: CANSPLSQGGEQYF. The CDR3 coding sequence is TGTGCCAACAGTCCCCTATCCCAGGGCGGCGAGCAGTACTTC.

This clonotype was found a few times. The gene calls are TRBV5-5 and TRBJ2-7, with 9 bases matching TRBD1. Losses at the gene ends were 0 bases for V and 4 bases for J; bases not matched to a gene: 14. Germline V CDR1 and CDR2: SGHKS, YYEKEE (reference sequence). CDR3 size: 18 residues. The CDR3 protein is CASSLVVLRTGVLYEQYF. The CDR3 DNA reads as TGTGCCAGCAGCTTGGTTGTGCTTCGGACAGGGGTTCTGTACGAGCAGTACTTC. Drawing the rest from reference TRBV5-5 and TRBJ2-7, the complete variable domain is DAGVTQSPTHLIKTRGQQVTLRCSPISGHKSVSWYQQVLGQGPQFIFQYYEKEERGRGNFPDRFSARQFPNYSSELNVNALLLGDSALYLCASSLVVLRTGVLYEQYFGPGTRLTVT.

The chain employs TRBV5-1 and TRBJ2-5, with a tentative D call TRBD2 (6 bases). The CDR3 runs to 15 residues. Germline V CDR1 and CDR2: SGHRS, YFSETQ. Trimming took off 3 bases at V and 4 bases at J, with 16 bases between the two ends. The CDR3 DNA is TGCGCCAGCAGCTGGACTACCGGACTGGTAGAGACCCAGTACTTC. Translation: CASSWTTGLVETQYF. Together with reference TRBV5-1 and TRBJ2-5, the CDR3 gives the full variable domain: KAGVTQTPRYLIKTRGQQVTLSCSPISGHRSVSWYQQTPGQGLQFLFEYFSETQRNKGNFPGRFSGRQFSNSRSEMNVSTLELGDSALYLCASSWTTGLVETQYFGPGTRLLVL.

The rearrangement uses TRBV28 and TRBJ2-3; D possibly matches TRBD1 or TRBD2 (5 bases each). Trimming took 6 bases from V and 14 from J, leaving 18 bases between them. This CDR3 comprises 12 residues. Germline V gene lookup returns CDR1 MDHEN and CDR2 SYDVKM. The CDR3 spells CASSHGTSSRYF. In DNA form, the CDR3 reads TGTGCCAGCAGCCACGGGACCTCCTCTCGGTATTTT.

The chain recombines TRBV29-1 with TRBJ2-1, with D possibly matching TRBD2 (7 bases). In germline, CDR1 is SQVTM, CDR2 ANQGSEA. The V gene lost 7 bases and the J gene lost 4 bases, with 14 bases spanning the gap. This CDR3 comprises 13 residues. The chain's CDR3 is CSAGGAGYNEQFF. DNA for the CDR3: TGCAGCGCTGGGGGGGCGGGATACAATGAGCAGTTCTTC.

The chain joins TRBV3-1 to TRBJ2-5, with D hard to call. CDR1 and CDR2 (germline): LGHDT, YNNKEL (reference sequence). This CDR3 is built from 14 residues. V was pared by 1 base and J by 11 bases, with 17 bases between. The DNA of the CDR3 is TGTGCCAGCAGCCAAGGGTGGCGCTCCGAAGAGCAGTACTTC. Its protein product is CASSQGWRSEEQYF.

In its sample, this clonotype was seen a few times. The chain has TRBV19 and TRBJ1-1; possible D gene TRBD1, 5 bases. This CDR3 is built from 13 residues. Trimming shortened V by 4 bases and J by 3 bases, and 9 bases separated the two germline ends. Germline lookup yields CDR1 LNHDA and CDR2 SQIVND (reference sequence). The CDR3 sequence: CASSTPRDTEAFF. The CDR3, as DNA: TGTGCCAGTAGTACTCCCAGGGACACTGAAGCTTTCTTT.

This clonotype has only a few counts. Being one base from a much bigger clone, this may be a read error. The rearrangement joins TRBV4-2 to TRBJ2-1; TRBD1 is a possible D gene (6 bases). Germline V gene data show CDR1 as LGHNA and CDR2 as YNFKEQ. The CDR3 length is 12 residues. DNA for the CDR3: TGTGCCGGCAGCCAACAGGGCAATGAGCAGTTCTTC. This gives the protein CAGSQQGNEQFF.

Remarks on this clonotype: At one boundary the junction diverges from the germline segment, which might be a read error. CDR3 in amino acids: CASSRQGNGQETQYF. DNA for the CDR3: TGTGCCAGTAGTAGACAGGGGAACGGTCAAGAAACCCAGTACTTC. This sequence joins TRBV19 and TRBJ2-5, with 8 bases identical to TRBD1. The CDR3 runs to 15 residues. Germline V gene sequence: CDR1 LNHDA, CDR2 SQIVND (reference sequence).

V and J are TRBV20-1 and TRBJ2-1; D is undetermined. CDR1 is DFQATT, CDR2 SNEGSKA, per germline (reference sequence). The CDR3 has 12 amino acids. The germline V and J ends were trimmed by 7 bases and 1 base, with 8 bases remaining between them. The CDR3 protein is CSDGVSYNEQFF. DNA for the CDR3: TGCAGTGATGGGGTGTCCTACAATGAGCAGTTCTTC.

This chain links TRBV6-5 with TRBJ2-7; D gene ambiguous. Germline CDR1 reads MNHEY; CDR2 reads SVGAGI. Trimming shortened V by 6 bases and J by 2 bases, and 11 bases separated the two germline ends. The CDR3 has 13 residues. The DNA for the CDR3 is TGTGCCAGCAGGGTGGGGATCGCCTACGAGCAGTACTTC. This codes for CASRVGIAYEQYF.

This clonotype was counted only a few times. V gene TRBV15 combines with J gene TRBJ2-1; 11 bases align to TRBD2. The trim removed 1 base at V and 3 bases at J, leaving 14 bases unmatched. The germline V gene encodes CDR1 LNHNV and CDR2 YYDKDF (reference sequence). The CDR3 extends over 20 amino acids. CDR3 sequence: CATSRGGGLAASANYNEQFF. The CDR3, as DNA: TGTGCCACCAGCAGAGGTGGGGGACTAGCGGCCTCCGCCAACTACAATGAGCAGTTCTTC.